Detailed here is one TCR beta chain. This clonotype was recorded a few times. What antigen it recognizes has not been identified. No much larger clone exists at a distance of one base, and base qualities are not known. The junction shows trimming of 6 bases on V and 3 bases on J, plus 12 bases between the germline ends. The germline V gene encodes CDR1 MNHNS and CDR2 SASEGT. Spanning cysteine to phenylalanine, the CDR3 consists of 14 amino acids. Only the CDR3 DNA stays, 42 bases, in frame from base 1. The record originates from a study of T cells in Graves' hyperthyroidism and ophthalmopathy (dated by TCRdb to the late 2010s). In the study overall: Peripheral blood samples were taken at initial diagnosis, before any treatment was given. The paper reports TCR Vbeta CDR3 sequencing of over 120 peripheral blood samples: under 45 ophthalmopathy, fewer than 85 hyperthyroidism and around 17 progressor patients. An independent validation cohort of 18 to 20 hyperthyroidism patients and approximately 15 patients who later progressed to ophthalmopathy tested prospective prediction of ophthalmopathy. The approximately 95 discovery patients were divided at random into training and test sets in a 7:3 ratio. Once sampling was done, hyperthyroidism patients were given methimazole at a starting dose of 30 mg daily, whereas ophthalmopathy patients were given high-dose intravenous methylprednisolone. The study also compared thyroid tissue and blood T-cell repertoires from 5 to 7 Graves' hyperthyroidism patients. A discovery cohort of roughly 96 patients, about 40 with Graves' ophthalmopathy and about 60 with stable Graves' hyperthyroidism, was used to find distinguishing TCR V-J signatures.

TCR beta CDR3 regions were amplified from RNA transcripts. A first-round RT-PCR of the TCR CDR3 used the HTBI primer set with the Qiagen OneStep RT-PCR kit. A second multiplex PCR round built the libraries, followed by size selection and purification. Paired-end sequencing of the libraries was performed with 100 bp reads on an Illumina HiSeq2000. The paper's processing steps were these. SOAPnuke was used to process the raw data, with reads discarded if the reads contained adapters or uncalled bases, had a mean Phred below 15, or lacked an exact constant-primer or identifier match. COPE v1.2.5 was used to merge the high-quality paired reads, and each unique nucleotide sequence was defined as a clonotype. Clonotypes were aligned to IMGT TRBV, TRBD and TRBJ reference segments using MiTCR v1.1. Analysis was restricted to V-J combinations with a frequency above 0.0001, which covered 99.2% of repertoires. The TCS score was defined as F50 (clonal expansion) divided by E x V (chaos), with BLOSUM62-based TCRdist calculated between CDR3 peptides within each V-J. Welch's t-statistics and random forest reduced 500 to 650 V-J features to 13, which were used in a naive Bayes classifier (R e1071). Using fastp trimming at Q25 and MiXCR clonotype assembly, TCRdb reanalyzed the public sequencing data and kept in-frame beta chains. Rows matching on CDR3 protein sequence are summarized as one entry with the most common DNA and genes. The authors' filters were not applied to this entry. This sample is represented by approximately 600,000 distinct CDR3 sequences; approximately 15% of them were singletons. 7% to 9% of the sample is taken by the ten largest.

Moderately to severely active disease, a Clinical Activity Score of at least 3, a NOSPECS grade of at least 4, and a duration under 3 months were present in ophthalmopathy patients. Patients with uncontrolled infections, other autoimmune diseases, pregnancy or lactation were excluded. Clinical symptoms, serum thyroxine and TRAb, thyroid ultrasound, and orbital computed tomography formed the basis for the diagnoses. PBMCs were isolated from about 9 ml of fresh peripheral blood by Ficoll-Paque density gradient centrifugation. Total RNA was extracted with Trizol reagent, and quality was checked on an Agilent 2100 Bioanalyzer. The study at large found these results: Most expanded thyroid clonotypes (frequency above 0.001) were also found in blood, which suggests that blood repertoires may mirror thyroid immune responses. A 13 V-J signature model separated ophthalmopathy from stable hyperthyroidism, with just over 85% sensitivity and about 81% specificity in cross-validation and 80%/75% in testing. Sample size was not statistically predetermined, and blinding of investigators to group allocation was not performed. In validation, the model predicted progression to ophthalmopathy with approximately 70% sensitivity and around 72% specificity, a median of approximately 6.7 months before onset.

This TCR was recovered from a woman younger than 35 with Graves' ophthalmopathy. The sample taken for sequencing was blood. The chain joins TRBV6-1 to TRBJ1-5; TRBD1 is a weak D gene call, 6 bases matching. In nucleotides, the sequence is TGTGCCAGCAGCACAGGGACCCCCAATCAGCCCCAGCATTTT. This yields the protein CASSTGTPNQPQHF.